Sequencing of this T cell receptor beta chain was carried out in a study of siplizumab effects on memory and regulatory T cells (dated by TCRdb to the late 2010s). General notes on the study: The study looked at the effect of siplizumab, an anti-CD2 antibody, on alloreactive T-cell subsets in allogeneic mixed lymphocyte reactions made from human PBMCs. Paper-wide results and their limitations: In reactions with siplizumab, an average of about 69% of mappable alloreactive CD4+ clones were Treg-derived, compared with roughly 27% in control reactions. Siplizumab significantly lowered the cumulative frequency of alloreactive sequences that could be traced to unstimulated CD4+ memory T cells. No functional confirmation was obtained for the suppressive function of proliferating Tregs from siplizumab cultures. Because sequences below about 10^-5 frequency were poorly captured, only a minor fraction of alloreactive clones could be mapped to unstimulated subsets. About 75-96% of proliferating CD4+ or CD8+ clones could not be given a naive or memory phenotype. Unstimulated naive T cells appeared more diverse than memory T cells, and naive cells seemed to contribute substantially to the alloresponse.

For this clone: The antigen this receptor binds is unknown. Base qualities are not recorded, but no much larger clone differs from it by a single base.

Unstimulated CD4+ memory cells were also sequenced in three donor pairs, together with CD4+ naive, CD8+ TEMRA, CD8+ naive and CD8+ effector memory subsets. Sorted unstimulated T cells and proliferating T cells recovered from mixed lymphocyte reactions were subjected to TCRbeta CDR3 sequencing. Fresh whole blood from approximately ten HLA-typed healthy donors was used to isolate PBMCs. Library preparation was by the immunoSEQ multiplex PCR assay. Around 10^5 TCR templates per sample were assayed by the deep sequencing platform. Genomic DNA extracted from sorted T cells was the material used for TCRbeta CDR3 sequencing. For the original study's pipeline: The R programming language was used for the clonal analysis of the TCRbeta CDR3 data. Comparing unstimulated samples against CFSE-low samples taken after the reaction was how alloreactive CD4+ and CD8+ clones were defined. Alloreactive CD4+ clones were assigned to regulatory or non-regulatory origin by matching sequences to sorted unstimulated Treg and non-Treg repertoires. The immuneACCESS repertoire file appears here via TCRdb, limited to in-frame rearrangements. These files lack a portion of the clones; in checked studies, under half of the deficit traces to unresolved V genes, and the cause of the others is not known. That table gives V, J and clone size, and the DNA gave D and trimming. In all, the sample holds some 100,000 clones, and approximately 97% of those were seen once. 0.03% to 0.035% of the sample rests with the top ten.

What was sequenced was naive CD4+ T cells sorted from blood. According to the study, the label for this sample's cell subset or site signals: unstimulated naive T cells. The source of this sequence is a human donor in good health.

The DNA sequence reads TGTGCCAGCAGCCCTTCGGGGTCGGCGAATGAAAAACTGTTTTTT. Translation gives CASSPSGSANEKLFF. The chain uses TRBV7-2 and TRBJ1-4, with no confident D gene call. The germline ends are 15 bases apart after V is trimmed by 5 bases and J by 5 bases. Its CDR3 holds 15 amino acids, cysteine through phenylalanine. CDR3 DNA is the only sequence kept; it has 45 bases, read in frame from the first base. According to the germline V gene, CDR1 reads SGHTA and CDR2 reads FQGNSA.